The 10 T cell receptor beta chains below were found in one sample sequenced in a study of identical twins. TCRdb ran MiXCR on the 5' RACE reads and lists one entry per CDR3 protein. Among 500,000 to 600,000 distinct CDR3 sequences listed, roughly a fifth were seen once. The sample was also linked to a second study, of T cells expressing NK-cell markers.

Sample: CD4+ T cells sorted from blood. The origin of the receptors is a woman aged 18-29 years in good health.

This clonotype was recorded a few times. The chain couples TRBV12-3 or TRBV12-4 to TRBJ2-7, with 10 bases identical to TRBD1. This CDR3 spans 13 amino acids. J lost 5 bases, V lost 6 bases, and 4 bases had no gene match. The CDR3 region has the DNA TGTGCCAGCAGGGGGACAGGGGCGGACGAGCAGTACTTC. Encoded protein: CASRGTGADEQYF.

V usage is TRBV3-1 and J usage is TRBJ2-1, with 9 bases lining up with TRBD2. From germline, CDR1 is LGHDT and CDR2 YNNKEL (reference sequence). V was pared by 4 bases and J by 8 bases, with 9 bases of the junction left unmatched. CDR3 length equals 15 residues. CDR3 coding DNA: TGTGCCAGCAGCCTTGGACTAGCGAGTGAAGATGAGCAGTTCTTC. Translated, it gives CASSLGLASEDEQFF.

The rearrangement joins TRBV12-3 or TRBV12-4 to TRBJ2-7; TRBD1 agrees at 8 bases. The CDR3 contains 17 residues. Trimming cost V 6 bases and J 0 bases; bases outside gene matches: 13. In DNA form, the CDR3 reads TGTGCCAGCAGCCGCGGGGTAGGCAGGGGGCTCTCCTACGAGCAGTACTTC. Its protein is CASSRGVGRGLSYEQYF.

The chain carries TRBV6-5 and TRBJ2-7, with 12 bases identical to TRBD2. This CDR3 has 16 residues. CDR1 and CDR2 from the germline V gene are MNHEY and SVGAGI. V lost 0 bases to trimming and J lost 7 bases; unmatched junction nucleotides: 7. CDR3 in DNA: TGTGCCAGCAGTTACTCGAACCTAGCGGGAGGGAGGGAGCAGTACTTC. This codes for CASSYSNLAGGREQYF.

The table lists this clonotype with a few counts. The chain carries TRBV6-1 and TRBJ1-5, with D uncertain. With 7 bases removed from V and 0 bases from J, the gap between germline ends came to 10 bases. CDR1 MNHNS and CDR2 SASEGT come from the germline V gene. The CDR3 sequence is 14 residues long. In nucleotides, the CDR3 is TGTGCCAGCACCCCAGGAGATAGCAATCAGCCCCAGCATTTT. Protein: CASTPGDSNQPQHF.

This clonotype showed up just a few times. The J gene is TRBJ2-2, the V gene TRBV5-6, with D uncertain. Trimming removed 3 bases from V and 3 bases from J, with 9 bases in between. Germline CDR1 SGHDT, CDR2 YYEEEE. This CDR3 comprises 14 residues. The CDR3 sequence: CASSYDRHTGELFF. The DNA of the CDR3 is TGTGCCAGCAGCTACGATCGGCACACCGGGGAGCTGTTTTTT.

The chain recombines TRBV7-2 with TRBJ2-5; D might be TRBD2 (5 bases). With 3 bases removed from V and 5 bases from J, the gap between germline ends came to 10 bases. This CDR3 region has 13 residues. Germline values: CDR1 SGHTA, CDR2 FQGNSA. DNA for the CDR3: TGTGCCAGCAGCTTCCTCCGGAGGGAGACCCAGTACTTC. This translates into CASSFLRRETQYF.

This clonotype appeared a few times. The genes are TRBV20-1 and TRBJ2-7; 7 bases line up with TRBD1. Germline V gene data show CDR1 as DFQATT and CDR2 as SNEGSKA (reference sequence). This CDR3 has 14 amino acids. The junction had 9 bases not matched to a gene; V was cut back by 5 bases and J by 2 bases. The CDR3 DNA sequence: TGCAGTGCTGGGGGACAGAAATACCCCTACGAGCAGTACTTC. Encoded protein: CSAGGQKYPYEQYF.

As regards this clonotype: A junction end diverges from the germline sequence, so it may reflect a read error. The V call is TRBV3-1, the J call TRBJ2-1; perhaps TRBD2 as D (5 bases). This CDR3 has 12 amino acids. Germline V gene sequence: CDR1 LGHDT, CDR2 YNNKEL (reference sequence). This CDR3 reads CASSQDGVGQLF. In nucleotides, the CDR3 is TGTGCCAGCAGCCAGGACGGGGTGGGCCAGCTCTTC.

The chain uses TRBV29-1 and TRBJ2-3; D may be TRBD2 (6 bases). V gave up 6 bases and J gave up 4 bases, with 14 bases separating them. The CDR3 contains 13 residues. The germline CDR1 and CDR2 sequences are SQVTM and ANQGSEA. Written as DNA, the CDR3 is TGCAGCGTCCTGACTAGTTACGCAGATACGCAGTATTTT. This codes for CSVLTSYADTQYF.